These T cell receptor beta chains were read from a single sample in a study of cytomegalovirus exposure and HLA in healthy donors. The data were produced by immunoSEQ multiplex PCR, yet TCRdb's version contains in-frame clones alone and is incomplete. The sample includes 200,000 to 250,000 clones, roughly 80% seen only once; the top ten take about 3.1%. What was sequenced was PBMCs. These receptors were obtained from a man aged 25 to 45 in good health and CMV-seronegative. Both conserved end residues are part of each CDR3. Fields, in order: V gene, J gene, clone size, D gene, CDR3 protein, CDR3 DNA. A D gene is named only where the DNA matches it firmly. Size is stated for part of the rows, as once, few or many counts, or as a class when the clone is expanded.

>TRBV29-1|TRBJ1-1|-|-
CSVELMQGFTEAFF
TGCAGCGTTGAACTAATGCAGGGATTCACTGAAGCTTTCTTT
>TRBV2|TRBJ1-6|-|-
CASRANANYNSPLHF
TGTGCCAGCAGAGCGAACGCTAACTATAATTCACCCCTCCACTTT
>TRBV10-3|TRBJ2-1|few|TRBD2
CAIRDSGGAAQEQFF
TGTGCCATCAGAGATAGCGGGGGGGCGGCTCAGGAGCAGTTCTTC
>TRBV29-1|TRBJ2-5|-|-
CSLRGGGTKETQYF
TGCAGCCTCCGAGGTGGAGGAACAAAAGAGACCCAGTACTTC
>TRBV5-1|TRBJ2-1|-|-
CASSLVNGPPYNEQFF
TGCGCCAGCAGCTTGGTCAATGGGCCGCCATACAATGAGCAGTTCTTC
>TRBV21-1|TRBJ2-6|-|-
CASSKDGGGQGSGGANVLTF
TGTGCCAGCAGCAAAGATGGGGGGGGACAGGGATCGGGTGGGGCCAACGTCCTGACTTTC
>TRBV6-1|TRBJ2-5|-|TRBD2
CASRQRGGHQETQYF
TGTGCCAGCAGGCAGCGGGGGGGCCACCAAGAGACCCAGTACTTC
>TRBV7-3|TRBJ1-1|-|TRBD1
CSSSLGTGGGEAFF
TGTTCCAGCAGCTTAGGTACAGGGGGCGGTGAAGCTTTCTTT
>TRBV25-1|TRBJ2-7|-|TRBD1
CASSLAGGYEQYF
TGTGCCAGCAGTCTCGCAGGGGGTTACGAGCAGTACTTC
>TRBV5-1|TRBJ2-7|-|TRBD2
CASSFQTSGGSSSYEQYF
TGCGCCAGCAGCTTCCAGACTAGCGGGGGTTCCAGCTCCTACGAGCAGTACTTC
>TRBV10-2|TRBJ2-7|-|-
CASKVPPPGLQPGEQYF
TGCGCCAGCAAGGTGCCCCCGCCGGGACTCCAACCTGGCGAGCAGTACTTC
>TRBV7-2|TRBJ1-5|few|-
CASSLDQVRGQPQHF
TGTGCCAGCAGCTTAGACCAGGTGCGGGGTCAGCCCCAGCATTTT
>TRBV7-2|TRBJ1-5|few|TRBD1
CASSRDRGGNQPQHF
TGTGCCAGCAGCCGGGACAGGGGTGGCAATCAGCCCCAGCATTTT
>TRBV5-5|TRBJ2-2|-|TRBD2
CASSSIAGAILTGELFF
TGTGCCAGCAGTTCTATAGCGGGGGCGATCCTCACCGGGGAGCTGTTTTTT
>TRBV5-1|TRBJ1-1|-|TRBD1
CASSPIGTGGLWTEAFF
TGCGCCAGCAGCCCAATAGGGACAGGGGGACTTTGGACTGAAGCTTTCTTT
>TRBV6-5|TRBJ1-6|few|TRBD1
CASSGTGPGSPLHF
TGTGCCAGCAGTGGGACAGGGCCTGGTTCACCCCTCCACTTT
>TRBV6-1|TRBJ2-7|-|TRBD2
CASSELAGVPYEQYF
TGTGCCAGCAGTGAGCTAGCGGGGGTTCCCTACGAGCAGTACTTC
>TRBV6-5|TRBJ2-5|-|TRBD2
CASSFTGTSAQETQYF
TGTGCCAGCAGTTTCACCGGGACTAGCGCTCAAGAGACCCAGTACTTC
>TRBV18|TRBJ2-5|-|TRBD2
CASSPGLAGEETQYF
TGTGCCAGCTCCCCCGGACTAGCGGGGGAAGAGACCCAGTACTTC
>TRBV29-1|TRBJ1-2|-|TRBD1
CSVEDSNSDRWRYGYTF
TGCAGCGTTGAAGATTCAAACTCGGACAGGTGGAGGTATGGCTACACCTTC
>TRBV27|TRBJ1-2|-|TRBD1
CASRRQGNYGYTF
TGTGCCAGCAGGCGACAGGGAAACTATGGCTACACCTTC
>TRBV5-1|TRBJ2-5|-|TRBD2
CASSLLAGVRETQYF
TGCGCCAGCAGCTTGCTTGCGGGGGTCAGGGAGACCCAGTACTTC
>TRBV19|TRBJ1-1|once|-
CASSINAGLNTEAFF
TGTGCCAGTAGTATAAACGCGGGTCTGAACACTGAAGCTTTCTTT
>TRBV7-9|TRBJ2-3|-|TRBD1
CASSWGTGETDTQYF
TGTGCCAGCAGCTGGGGCACAGGGGAGACAGATACGCAGTATTTT
>TRBV19|TRBJ1-5|few|TRBD1
CASSIDRTGGTRPQHF
TGTGCCAGTAGTATAGATAGGACAGGGGGTACCAGGCCCCAGCATTTT
>TRBV28|TRBJ2-7|-|TRBD2
CASSLPTSGDAYEQYF
TGTGCCAGCAGTTTACCGACTAGCGGGGATGCCTACGAGCAGTACTTC
>TRBV25-1|TRBJ2-6|few|-
CASSVGASVLTF
TGTGCCAGCAGTGTTGGGGCCAGCGTCCTGACTTTC
>TRBV9|TRBJ2-7|-|TRBD1
CASGSGTGSSEQYF
TGTGCCAGCGGCTCAGGGACAGGGAGTAGTGAGCAGTACTTC
>TRBV5-4|TRBJ2-7|-|-
CASSLGDNVYEQYF
TGTGCCAGCAGCTTGGGGGACAATGTCTACGAGCAGTACTTC
>TRBV14|TRBJ2-7|once|-
CASSQIRAGEQYF
TGTGCCAGCAGCCAAATCCGGGCGGGGGAGCAGTACTTC
>TRBV7-9|TRBJ2-7|-|TRBD1
CSSSPGTAYEQYF
TGTTCCAGCTCCCCCGGGACAGCCTACGAGCAGTACTTC
>TRBV5-6|TRBJ2-2|-|-
CASSFQGTGELFF
TGTGCCAGCAGCTTCCAGGGTACCGGGGAGCTGTTTTTT
>TRBV28|TRBJ1-6|-|-
CASSLIGDSPLHF
TGTGCCAGCAGCCTTATCGGGGATTCACCCCTCCACTTT
>TRBV5-1|TRBJ2-7|once|TRBD1
CASSFTGTENEQYF
TGCGCCAGCAGCTTTACCGGGACAGAAAACGAGCAGTACTTC
>TRBV6-5|TRBJ2-2|once|-
CASSYPAGELFF
TGTGCCAGCAGTTACCCGGCCGGGGAGCTGTTTTTT